Reported below is one TCR beta chain. This specimen comes from a study of blood T cell repertoires in COVID-19. The protocol was immunoSEQ multiplex PCR, while the TCRdb copy is restricted to in-frame clones and leaves out a portion. The table has about 52,000 clones, roughly 84% seen once. Deletions cut 6 bases from V and 1 base from J, with 16 bases between. CDR3 size: 15 residues. Germline CDR1 and CDR2: MNHEY and SVGAGI. The rearrangement links TRBV6-5 to TRBJ2-7; D may be TRBD1 (5 bases). The specimen was peripheral blood. This sequence was found in a human donor with active COVID-19. The donor label of this sample is uncertain. CDR3 DNA sequence: TGTGCCAGCAGGGGGATCAGGGTAGGATCCTACGAGCAGTACTTC. Protein sequence: CASRGIRVGSYEQYF.